This T cell receptor beta chain is from a study of T cell responses to AZD1222 COVID-19 vaccine. General study points: Without day 14 samples, only post-peak T cell repertoires were studied. Rises in breadth and depth of Spike-specific TCRs came after two AZD1222 doses. Only six individuals given AZD1222 were seropositive at baseline. Among the donors, most were white British and more were female, and clonal diversity was possibly underestimated.

Per the germline V gene, CDR1 is GTSNPN and CDR2 is SVGIG (reference sequence). V dropped 0 bases and J dropped 8 bases, with 16 bases sitting between them. This CDR3 contains 14 residues. Remarks on this clone: The antigen is unknown.

Sequenced by immunoSEQ multiplex PCR; TCRdb stores in-frame clones only, minus some. This sample has roughly 200,000 clones; roughly 94% occur once, and the top ten carry around 1.7%. The specimen comprised peripheral blood, sampled 28 days after the second dose of the MenACWY control vaccine. The sequence derives from an adult who received the MenACWY meningococcal vaccine as a control. V and J are TRBV30 and TRBJ2-5; TRBD1 or TRBD2 may be the D gene (5 bases each). The CDR3 spells CAWSVGDLKATQYF. For the CDR3, the DNA is TGTGCCTGGAGTGTAGGGGACCTGAAAGCAACCCAGTACTTC.